The following is a T cell receptor beta chain sequence with its context. What it recognizes is unknown. The data are from a study of T cells after yellow fever vaccination. In germline, CDR1 is DFQATT, CDR2 SNEGSKA (reference sequence). The CDR3 covers 15 residues. V dropped 6 bases and J dropped 7 bases, with 24 bases sitting between them. Study results and caveats: A weaker secondary response peaked on day 5, the primary on day 15. Post-booster reappearance was seen for most primary-vaccination clones (roughly 96% CD4, about 90% CD8). Abundant clonotypes from the bulk population could contaminate FACS-sorted repertoires.

TCRdb reanalysed the 5' RACE reads using MiXCR and keeps one entry per CDR3 protein. The sample has 600,000 to 750,000 distinct CDR3 sequences; around 12% are singletons. The source material was PBMCs, sampled on the day of the yellow fever booster vaccination. This rearrangement joins TRBV20-1 to TRBJ2-5; TRBD1 is a possible D gene (5 bases). This TCR was sampled from a man aged 25-40 years who received the YFV17D yellow fever vaccine. The CDR3 loop reads CSAGDWNLPQGTQYF. CDR3 bases: TGCAGTGCCGGAGACTGGAATCTTCCCCAGGGGACCCAGTACTTC.